Detailed here is one T cell receptor (beta chain). Per the germline V gene, CDR1 is LNHDA and CDR2 is SQIVND (reference sequence). The junction had 6 bases not matched to a gene; V was cut back by 8 bases and J by 3 bases. This CDR3 contains 14 residues. These data are taken from a study of blood T cell repertoires in COVID-19. Across the whole study: T cells, B-cell-depleted T cells, or PBMCs supplied cDNA or gDNA.

Authors' data handling: The assay estimated nucleated cells by amplifying reference gene primers. Clones were sequenced by immunoSEQ multiplex PCR, and TCRdb holds only the in-frame ones, with some missing. V and J calls and clone size are copied from that table; D and trimming were computed from the DNA. This table has more than 40,000 clones, roughly 83% appearing once. Material: peripheral blood. The sequence came from a man aged 50 to 59 with acute or convalescent COVID-19. The chain uses TRBV19 and TRBJ2-2; 7 bases map to TRBD1. The CDR3 reads CASWDSRDTGELFF. The CDR3 coding sequence is TGTGCCAGTTGGGACAGTCGCGACACCGGGGAGCTGTTTTTT.